Each of the 24 T cell receptor beta chains below was sequenced from the same sample in a study of cytomegalovirus exposure and HLA in healthy donors. In the PCR, 60 Vbeta and 13 Jbeta primers were used. TCRdb's copy holds only in-frame clones and misses some; the assay was immunoSEQ multiplex PCR. The data show approximately 81,000 clones, with approximately 88% seen just once and 2.4% held by the top ten. Sequenced: PBMCs. The receptors originated from a woman in her fifties or sixties in good health and CMV-seronegative.

The chain carries TRBV19 and TRBJ1-2, with 8 bases that match TRBD1. CDR1 and CDR2 from the germline V gene are LNHDA and SQIVND (reference sequence). Germline trimming cut 6 bases from V and 4 bases from J; bases unmatched to any gene: 7. The CDR3 is 14 amino acids. This chain's CDR3 is CASRKDREGYGYTF. Written as DNA, the CDR3 is TGTGCCAGTAGGAAGGACAGGGAGGGCTATGGCTACACCTTC.

The rearrangement uses TRBV19 and TRBJ2-1, with 12 bases matching TRBD1. The CDR3 is 22 amino acids. CDR1 and CDR2 from the germline V gene are LNHDA and SQIVND (reference sequence). With 0 bases clipped from V and 7 bases from J, the junction kept 22 bases outside the gene matches. The CDR3 spells CASSIDLALGTGGDRGGNEQFF. CDR3 DNA sequence: TGTGCCAGTAGTATAGATTTGGCGTTGGGGACAGGGGGCGATAGAGGGGGGAATGAGCAGTTCTTC.

The rearrangement joins TRBV9 to TRBJ2-1; D possibly corresponds to TRBD2 (9 bases). The V and J ends lost 7 bases and 7 bases respectively, with 21 bases between them. This CDR3 is built from 15 residues. Germline-derived CDR1 and CDR2 are SGDLS and YYNGEE. The DNA of the CDR3 is TGTGCCAGCGCCCGGACAGGGACTAGCTTAAATGAGCAGTTCTTC. Translated: CASARTGTSLNEQFF.

The J gene is TRBJ1-5, the V gene TRBV4-1, with D unresolved. V lost 4 bases, J lost 0 bases, and 10 bases lay in between. Germline loops: CDR1 MGHRA, CDR2 YSYEKL. This CDR3 is 15 amino acids long. As DNA, the CDR3 is TGCGCCAGCAGCCCGGGAGTCTATAGCAATCAGCCCCAGCATTTT. Protein sequence: CASSPGVYSNQPQHF.

V gene TRBV21-1 combines with J gene TRBJ1-2; TRBD1, as called in the table, went unchecked against the DNA. TRBV21-1 is noted as a pseudogene. The CDR3 sequence is 18 residues long. CDR3 region: CASSKESIRGSPLSGYTF. The CDR3 DNA sequence: TGTGCCAGCAGCAAAGAAAGTATCAGGGGATCCCCTTTGAGTGGCTACACCTTC.

The V gene is TRBV2, the J gene TRBJ1-5; 11 bases line up with TRBD1. Germline assignment: CDR1 SNHLY and CDR2 FYNNEI. The CDR3 contains 14 residues. J lost 9 bases, V lost 6 bases, and 7 bases had no gene match. In DNA, the CDR3 is TGTGCCAGCAGAGGGACAGGGGGACGTACGCCCCAGCATTTT. Translation: CASRGTGGRTPQHF. Supplemented by reference TRBV2 and TRBJ1-5, the full variable domain reads EPEVTQTPSHQVTQMGQEVILRCVPISNHLYFYWYRQILGQKVEFLVSFYNNEISEKSEIFDDQFSVERPDGSNFTLKIRSTKLEDSAMYFCASRGTGGRTPQHFGDGTRLSIL.

Comment on this clone: One junction end disagrees with the germline gene, perhaps due to a read error. The chain joins TRBV11-2 to TRBJ2-1; D gene unclear. The CDR3 is made up of 11 amino acids. Germline CDR1 reads SGHAT; CDR2 reads FQNNGV. CDR3 region: CASSPYYEQFF. The DNA of the CDR3 is TGTGCCAGCAGCCCCTACTATGAGCAGTTCTTC. Combining the CDR3 with reference TRBV11-2 and TRBJ2-1 gives the whole variable domain EAGVAQSPRYKIIEKRQSVAFWCNPISGHATLYWYQQILGQGPKLLIQFQNNGVVDDSQLPKDRFSAERLKGVDSTLKIQPAKLEDSAVYLCASSPYYEQFFGPGTRLTVL.

The rearrangement joins TRBV6-5 to TRBJ1-2; D is perhaps TRBD1 (5 bases). In germline, CDR1 is MNHEY, CDR2 SVGAGI. V was clipped by 6 bases and J by 1 base, with 12 bases between them. CDR3 length: 14 amino acids. The CDR3 loop is CASSTLQGNYGYTF. In DNA, the CDR3 is TGTGCCAGCAGCACCCTTCAGGGTAACTATGGCTACACCTTC.

The CDR3 region is CASSSDLNEQFF. Here the CDR3 DNA reads TGTGCCAGCAGCTCGGACTTGAATGAGCAGTTCTTC. The gene calls are TRBV7-2 and TRBJ2-1, with a tentative D call TRBD2 (5 bases). V was trimmed by 4 bases and J by 7 bases, leaving 8 bases between them. The CDR3 consists of 12 residues. Germline V gene sequence: CDR1 SGHTA, CDR2 FQGNSA.

CDR3 in amino acids: CASKQGGKPNEQFF. CDR3 nucleotides: TGTGCCAGCAAGCAGGGCGGGAAACCCAATGAGCAGTTCTTC. This rearrangement joins TRBV21-1 to TRBJ2-1; the D segment call TRBD2 is taken from the table without a DNA check. TRBV21-1 is given as a pseudogene. The CDR3 has 14 amino acids.

V is TRBV25-1 and J is TRBJ2-2, with 7 nucleotides matching TRBD2. V lost 1 base, J lost 5 bases, and 7 bases stayed unmatched. There are 16 residues in the CDR3. From germline, CDR1 is MGHDK and CDR2 SYGVNS. The CDR3 DNA follows: TGTGCCAGCAGTGAATTAACTAGCGTCAGGACCGGGGAGCTGTTTTTT. It codes for CASSELTSVRTGELFF.

The chain uses TRBV5-1 and TRBJ2-2, with a weak D call TRBD2 (5 bases). The CDR3 spans 17 residues. Looked up from germline, CDR1 is SGHRS and CDR2 is YFSETQ. V shed 2 bases and J shed 1 base, with 15 bases lying between them. The CDR3 reads CASSLRSPAGNTGELFF. CDR3 sequence (DNA): TGCGCCAGCAGCTTACGATCTCCGGCGGGGAACACCGGGGAGCTGTTTTTT.

This clone showed up just a few times. The chain couples TRBV27 to TRBJ2-2, with TRBD2 identical over 8 bases. There are 14 residues in the CDR3. Germline trimming cut 4 bases from V and 6 bases from J; bases unmatched to any gene: 4. The germline V gene encodes CDR1 MNHEY and CDR2 SMNVEV (reference sequence). The DNA for the CDR3 is TGTGCCAGCAGTTCGCCACTAGCGGCCGGGGAGCTGTTTTTT. It codes for CASSSPLAAGELFF.

J is TRBJ1-1 and V is TRBV19; the D gene is possibly TRBD1 (6 bases). The CDR3 is 12 amino acids. Trimming shortened V by 6 bases and J by 1 base, and 6 bases separated the two germline ends. In germline, CDR1 is LNHDA, CDR2 SQIVND (reference sequence). CDR3 amino acids: CASRDRNTEAFF. The CDR3 DNA reads as TGTGCCAGTAGGGACAGGAACACTGAAGCTTTCTTT.

The chain couples TRBV29-1 to TRBJ2-7; D possibly corresponds to TRBD1 (7 bases). The germline CDR1 and CDR2 sequences are SQVTM and ANQGSEA. Trimming stripped 4 bases from V and 3 bases from J, with 13 bases between. The CDR3 totals 13 residues. The CDR3 spells CSVAGDSLYEQYF. The CDR3 DNA reads as TGCAGCGTTGCGGGGGACAGCCTCTACGAGCAGTACTTC.

This chain joins TRBV18 and TRBJ1-5, with 7 bases that match TRBD1. Germline V gene data show CDR1 as KGHSH and CDR2 as LQKENI. J gave up 7 bases and V 6 bases, and 15 bases lay outside the gene matches. CDR3 length equals 16 residues. CDR3 sequence (DNA): TGTGCCAGCTCTTTGGGTCCCGGGACAGTTAGACAGCCCCAGCATTTT. It codes for CASSLGPGTVRQPQHF.

The chain couples TRBV7-9 to TRBJ2-5, with D tentatively TRBD1 (7 bases). The CDR3 is 17 residues long. Germline CDR1 SEHNR, CDR2 FQNEAQ (reference sequence). V was shortened by 2 bases and J by 5 bases, with 21 bases between the two germline ends. The CDR3 DNA follows: TGTGCCAGCAGCTTAAGCGAGACAGGGCTTGGGGGGGAGACCCAGTACTTC. Amino acid sequence: CASSLSETGLGGETQYF.

This chain uses TRBV5-1 with TRBJ2-1; weak D call: TRBD2 (6 bases). This CDR3 has 14 residues. The germline gives CDR1 SGHRS, CDR2 YFSETQ. Trimming left V 4 bases short and J 1 base short, with 9 bases between. CDR3 nucleotides: TGCGCCAGCAGCCCGGGACTTTCCTACAATGAGCAGTTCTTC. This codes for CASSPGLSYNEQFF.

This clone was found a few times. The V and J genes are TRBV5-4 and TRBJ1-1; D is perhaps TRBD1 (6 bases). V shed 3 bases and J shed 1 base, with 13 bases lying between them. CDR3 size: 15 residues. The germline V gene encodes CDR1 SGHNT and CDR2 YYREEE (reference sequence). This CDR3 is CASSYPGDSNTEAFF. The CDR3 DNA reads TGTGCCAGCAGCTATCCAGGGGATTCGAACACTGAAGCTTTCTTT.

The chain joins TRBV2 to TRBJ1-5; 9 nucleotides line up with TRBD1. In germline, CDR1 is SNHLY, CDR2 FYNNEI. This CDR3 has 14 amino acids. The V and J ends lost 8 bases and 2 bases, in that order; junction bases with no gene match: 4. This CDR3 is CASRQGEGNQPQHF. The CDR3 DNA is TGTGCCAGCCGACAGGGGGAGGGCAATCAGCCCCAGCATTTT.

The chain is built from TRBV27 and TRBJ2-1; 9 bases map to TRBD2. The CDR3 consists of 15 residues. The germline V gene encodes CDR1 MNHEY and CDR2 SMNVEV (reference sequence). V lost 4 bases and J lost 9; bases outside the gene matches: 10. CDR3 amino acids: CASSSASGIPGEQFF. CDR3 nucleotide sequence: TGTGCCAGCAGTTCGGCTAGCGGGATTCCGGGTGAGCAGTTCTTC.

CDR3 sequence: CASSRSEVASQHF. CDR3 DNA: TGTGCCAGTAGTCGCTCTGAAGTCGCGTCCCAGCATTTT. V and J are TRBV19 and TRBJ1-5; D is ambiguous. V shed 5 bases and J shed 11 bases, with 16 bases lying between them. CDR1 is LNHDA, CDR2 SQIVND, per germline (reference sequence). The CDR3 sequence is 13 residues long.

The rearrangement uses TRBV30 and TRBJ2-7; 8 bases agree with TRBD1. J gave up 4 bases and V 0 bases, and 20 bases lay outside the gene matches. The CDR3 covers 19 residues. Germline CDR1 reads GTSNPN; CDR2 reads SVGIG (reference sequence). In DNA form, the CDR3 reads TGTGCCTGGAGTGTACCGGACAGGGATCCGACATGCCCCCTATACGAGCAGTACTTC. Translating gives CAWSVPDRDPTCPLYEQYF.

The chain uses TRBV6-1 and TRBJ2-1, with TRBD1 matching over 11 bases. Per the germline V gene, CDR1 is MNHNS and CDR2 is SASEGT. V lost 7 bases, J lost 7 bases, and 9 bases stayed unmatched. This CDR3 contains 15 residues. CDR3 loop: CASTKPGQGANEQFF. In DNA form, the CDR3 reads TGTGCCAGCACAAAGCCCGGACAGGGGGCAAATGAGCAGTTCTTC.